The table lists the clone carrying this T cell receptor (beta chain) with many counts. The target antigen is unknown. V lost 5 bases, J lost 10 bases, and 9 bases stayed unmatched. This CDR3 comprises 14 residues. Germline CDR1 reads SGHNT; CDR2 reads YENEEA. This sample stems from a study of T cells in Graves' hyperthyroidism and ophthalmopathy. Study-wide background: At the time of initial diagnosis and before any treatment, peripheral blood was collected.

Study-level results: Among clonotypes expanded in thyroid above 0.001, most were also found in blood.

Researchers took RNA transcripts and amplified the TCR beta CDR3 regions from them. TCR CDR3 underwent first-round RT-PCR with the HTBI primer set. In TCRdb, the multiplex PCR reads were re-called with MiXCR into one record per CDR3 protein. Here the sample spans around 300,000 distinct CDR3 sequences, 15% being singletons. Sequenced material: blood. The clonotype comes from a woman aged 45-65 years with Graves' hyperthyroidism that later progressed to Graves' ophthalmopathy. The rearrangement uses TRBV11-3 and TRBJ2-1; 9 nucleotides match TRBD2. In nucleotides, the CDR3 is TGTGCCAGCAGCCGGACACTAGCGGGTCACGAGCAGTTCTTC. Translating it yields CASSRTLAGHEQFF.